This TCR beta chain was documented in a study of regulatory T cells in long-lasting Graves disease. Study details: Graves' patients (newly diagnosed) had been on antithyroid drugs under 3 months.

Libraries of TCR beta came from iRepertoire HTBI primers plus Arm-PCR of CDR3 regions. In the original analysis: The samples included around 60 TRBV and 14 to 15 TRBJ segments. TCRdb recomputed calls from the multiplex PCR reads with MiXCR, one row per CDR3 protein. The V and J calls come from TCRdb's annotation, not from the publication. The sample yields a few hundred thousand distinct CDR3 sequences, 15% to 20% seen once. Time point here: newly diagnosed GD, antithyroid drugs for less than 3 months. Construction of the TCR library relied on RNA isolated from PBMCs. This clonotype was counted ten times or more. The antigen remains unidentified. Notes on the study in general: Persistent Graves' patients showed less TCR diversity than newly diagnosed ones.

This CDR3 contains 14 residues. Deletions cut 2 bases from V and 5 bases from J, with 12 bases between. CDR1 and CDR2 (germline): LGHDT, YNNKEL (reference sequence). Another study also made use of these data, one on T cells in Graves' hyperthyroidism and ophthalmopathy. As that study records: HTBI primers were employed in a first-round RT-PCR of the TCR CDR3.

The sequence came from a man aged 40-49 years with Graves disease. The source material was peripheral blood mononuclear cells (PBMCs), sampled at new diagnosis, from a patient treated with antithyroid drugs. V usage is TRBV3-1 and J usage is TRBJ2-5; D uncertain. This CDR3 is CASSQYLQSETQYF. The CDR3 bases are TGTGCCAGCAGCCAATACCTCCAAAGCGAGACCCAGTACTTC.